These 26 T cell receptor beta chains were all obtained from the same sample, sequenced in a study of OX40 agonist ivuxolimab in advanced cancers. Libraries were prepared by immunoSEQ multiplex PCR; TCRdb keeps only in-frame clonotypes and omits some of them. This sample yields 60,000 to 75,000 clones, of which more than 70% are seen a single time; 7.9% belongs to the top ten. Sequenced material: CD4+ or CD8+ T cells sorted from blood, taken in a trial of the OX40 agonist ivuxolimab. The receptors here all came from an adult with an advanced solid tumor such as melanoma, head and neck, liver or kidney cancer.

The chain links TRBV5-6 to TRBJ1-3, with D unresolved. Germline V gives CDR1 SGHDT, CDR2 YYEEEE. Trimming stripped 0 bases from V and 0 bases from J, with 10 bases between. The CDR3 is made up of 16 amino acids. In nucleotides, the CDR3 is TGTGCCAGCAGCTTGGTCGGCCCAGGCTCTGGAAACACCATATATTTT. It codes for CASSLVGPGSGNTIYF.

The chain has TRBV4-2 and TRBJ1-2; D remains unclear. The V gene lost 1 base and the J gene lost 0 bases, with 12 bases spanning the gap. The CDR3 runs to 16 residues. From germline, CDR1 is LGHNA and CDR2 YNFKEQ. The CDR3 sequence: CASSQAGGVSNYGYTF. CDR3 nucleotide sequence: TGTGCCAGCAGCCAAGCAGGCGGGGTGTCTAACTATGGCTACACCTTC.

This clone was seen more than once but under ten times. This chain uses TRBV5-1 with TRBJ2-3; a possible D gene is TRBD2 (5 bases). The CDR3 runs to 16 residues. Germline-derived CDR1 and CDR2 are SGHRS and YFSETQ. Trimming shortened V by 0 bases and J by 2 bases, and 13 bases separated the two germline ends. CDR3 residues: CASSLGRLPLTDTQYF. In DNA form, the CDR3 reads TGCGCCAGCAGCTTGGGGAGACTACCACTCACAGATACGCAGTATTTT. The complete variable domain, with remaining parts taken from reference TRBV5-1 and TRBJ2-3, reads KAGVTQTPRYLIKTRGQQVTLSCSPISGHRSVSWYQQTPGQGLQFLFEYFSETQRNKGNFPGRFSGRQFSNSRSEMNVSTLELGDSALYLCASSLGRLPLTDTQYFGPGTRLTVL.

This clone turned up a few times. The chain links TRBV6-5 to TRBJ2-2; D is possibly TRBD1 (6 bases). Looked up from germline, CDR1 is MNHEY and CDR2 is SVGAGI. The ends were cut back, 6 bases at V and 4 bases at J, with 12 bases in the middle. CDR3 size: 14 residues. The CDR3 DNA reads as TGTGCCAGCAGGACAACAGGGAGCACCGGGGAGCTGTTTTTT. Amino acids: CASRTTGSTGELFF.

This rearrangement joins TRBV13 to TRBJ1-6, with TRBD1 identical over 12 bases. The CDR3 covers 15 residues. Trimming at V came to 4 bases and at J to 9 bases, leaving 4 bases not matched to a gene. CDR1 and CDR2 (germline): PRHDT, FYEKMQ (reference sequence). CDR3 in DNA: TGTGCCAGCAGCTGGGGACAGGGGGCCAGTTCACCCCTCCACTTT. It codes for CASSWGQGASSPLHF.

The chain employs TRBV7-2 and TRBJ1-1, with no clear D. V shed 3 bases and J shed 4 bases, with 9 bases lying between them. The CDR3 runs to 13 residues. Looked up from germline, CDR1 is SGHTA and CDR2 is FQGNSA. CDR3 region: CASSFKWSTEAFF. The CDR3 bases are TGTGCCAGCAGCTTTAAGTGGAGCACTGAAGCTTTCTTT.

The CDR3 reads CAIRSGQGVPYEQYF. The CDR3 DNA reads TGTGCCATCAGATCTGGACAGGGGGTCCCCTACGAGCAGTACTTC. J is TRBJ2-7 and V is TRBV10-3, with TRBD1 identical over 10 bases. The V segment lost 6 bases and the J segment 2 bases; nucleotides outside the gene matches: 7. CDR1 and CDR2 (germline): ENHRY, SYGVKD. The CDR3 spans 15 residues.

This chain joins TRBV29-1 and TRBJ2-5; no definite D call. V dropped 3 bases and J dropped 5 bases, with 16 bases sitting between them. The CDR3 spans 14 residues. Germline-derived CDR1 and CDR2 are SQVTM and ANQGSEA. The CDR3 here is CSVDRTGFGETQYF. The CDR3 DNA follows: TGCAGCGTTGATCGGACGGGTTTTGGGGAGACCCAGTACTTC.

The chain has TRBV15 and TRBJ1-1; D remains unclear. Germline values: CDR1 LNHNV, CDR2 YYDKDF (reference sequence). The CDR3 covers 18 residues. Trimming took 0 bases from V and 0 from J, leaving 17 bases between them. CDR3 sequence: CATSRDLIGRTMNTEAFF. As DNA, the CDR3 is TGTGCCACCAGCAGAGATTTGATCGGACGGACTATGAACACTGAAGCTTTCTTT.

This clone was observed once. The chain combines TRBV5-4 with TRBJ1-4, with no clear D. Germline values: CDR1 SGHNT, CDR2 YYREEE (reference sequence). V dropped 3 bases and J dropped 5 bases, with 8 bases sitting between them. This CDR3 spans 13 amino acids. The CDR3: CASSSDWNEKLFF. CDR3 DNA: TGTGCCAGCAGCTCGGACTGGAATGAAAAACTGTTTTTT.

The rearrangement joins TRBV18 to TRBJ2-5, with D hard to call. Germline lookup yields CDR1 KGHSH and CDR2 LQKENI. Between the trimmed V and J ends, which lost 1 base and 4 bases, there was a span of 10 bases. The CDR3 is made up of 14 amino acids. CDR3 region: CASSPQGSRETQYF. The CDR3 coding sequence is TGTGCCAGCTCACCACAGGGATCCCGAGAGACCCAGTACTTC.

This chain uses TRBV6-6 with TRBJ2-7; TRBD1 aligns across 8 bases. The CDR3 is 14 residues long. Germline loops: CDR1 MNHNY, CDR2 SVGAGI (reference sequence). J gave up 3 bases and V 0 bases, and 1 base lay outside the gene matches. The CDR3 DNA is TGTGCCAGCAGTTACTCGACAGGGGTCTACGAGCAGTACTTC. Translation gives CASSYSTGVYEQYF.

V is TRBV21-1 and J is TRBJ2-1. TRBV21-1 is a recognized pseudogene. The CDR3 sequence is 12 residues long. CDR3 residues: CASSLAGNEQFF. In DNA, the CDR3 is TGTGCCAGCAGCCTGGCCGGTAATGAGCAGTTCTTC.

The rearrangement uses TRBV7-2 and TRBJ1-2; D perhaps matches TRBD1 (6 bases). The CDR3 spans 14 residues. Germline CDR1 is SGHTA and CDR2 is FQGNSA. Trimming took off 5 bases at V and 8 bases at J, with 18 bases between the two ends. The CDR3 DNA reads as TGTGCCAGCAGCCCCGGGGGGGGCAGGAAGGGCTACACCTTC. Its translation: CASSPGGGRKGYTF.

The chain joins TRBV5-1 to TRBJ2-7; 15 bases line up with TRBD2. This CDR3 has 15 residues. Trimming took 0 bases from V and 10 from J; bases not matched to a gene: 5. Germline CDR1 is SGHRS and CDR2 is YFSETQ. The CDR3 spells CASSLGTSGRVRQYF. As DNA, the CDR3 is TGCGCCAGCAGCTTGGGGACTAGCGGGAGGGTTCGACAGTACTTC.

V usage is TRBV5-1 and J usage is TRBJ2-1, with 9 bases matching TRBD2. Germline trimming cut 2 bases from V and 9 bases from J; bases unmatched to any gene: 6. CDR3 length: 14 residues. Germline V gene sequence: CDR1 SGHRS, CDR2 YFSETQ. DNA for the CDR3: TGCGCCAGCAGCTTAGAGCGGGGGGAGACTGAGCAGTTCTTC. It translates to CASSLERGETEQFF.

The CDR3 sequence is CASSLAGVGGGEQFF. The CDR3 DNA follows: TGTGCCAGCAGCTTGGCCGGCGTTGGGGGAGGGGAGCAGTTCTTC. V gene TRBV5-5 combines with J gene TRBJ2-1; 7 nucleotides line up with TRBD2. V lost 0 bases to trimming and J lost 10 bases; unmatched junction nucleotides: 10. The CDR3 has 15 residues. Germline V CDR1 and CDR2: SGHKS, YYEKEE (reference sequence). The full variable domain, rest sourced from reference TRBV5-5 and TRBJ2-1, is DAGVTQSPTHLIKTRGQQVTLRCSPISGHKSVSWYQQVLGQGPQFIFQYYEKEERGRGNFPDRFSARQFPNYSSELNVNALLLGDSALYLCASSLAGVGGGEQFFGPGTRLTVL.

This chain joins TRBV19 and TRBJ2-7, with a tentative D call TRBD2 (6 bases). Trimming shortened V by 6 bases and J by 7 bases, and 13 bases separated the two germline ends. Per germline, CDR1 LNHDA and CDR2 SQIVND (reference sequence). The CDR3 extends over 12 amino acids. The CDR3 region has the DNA TGTGCCAGTAGAGGTACTGCGGGAGAGCAGTACTTC. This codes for CASRGTAGEQYF.

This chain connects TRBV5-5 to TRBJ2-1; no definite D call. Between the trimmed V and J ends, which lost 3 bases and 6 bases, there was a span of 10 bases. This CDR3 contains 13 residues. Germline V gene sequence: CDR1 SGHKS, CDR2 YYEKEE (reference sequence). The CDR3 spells CASSSREGNEQFF. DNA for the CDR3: TGTGCCAGCAGCTCCAGAGAAGGCAATGAGCAGTTCTTC.

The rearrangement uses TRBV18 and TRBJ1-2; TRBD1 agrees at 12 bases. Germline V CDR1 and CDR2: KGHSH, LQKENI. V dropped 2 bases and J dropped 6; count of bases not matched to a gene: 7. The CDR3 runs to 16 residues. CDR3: CASSPTGTGGRDGYTF. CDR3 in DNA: TGTGCCAGCTCACCAACCGGGACAGGGGGCCGTGATGGCTACACCTTC.

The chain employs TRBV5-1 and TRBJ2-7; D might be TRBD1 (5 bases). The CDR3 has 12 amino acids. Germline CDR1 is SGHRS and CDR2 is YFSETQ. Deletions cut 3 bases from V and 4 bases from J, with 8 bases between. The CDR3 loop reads CASSSTVYEQYF. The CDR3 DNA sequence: TGCGCCAGCAGCTCGACAGTATACGAGCAGTACTTC. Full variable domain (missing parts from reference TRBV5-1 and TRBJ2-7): KAGVTQTPRYLIKTRGQQVTLSCSPISGHRSVSWYQQTPGQGLQFLFEYFSETQRNKGNFPGRFSGRQFSNSRSEMNVSTLELGDSALYLCASSSTVYEQYFGPGTRLTVT.

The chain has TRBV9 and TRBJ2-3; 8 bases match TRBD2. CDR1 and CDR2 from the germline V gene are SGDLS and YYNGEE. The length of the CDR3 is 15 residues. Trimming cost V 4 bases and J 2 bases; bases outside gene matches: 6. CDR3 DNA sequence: TGTGCCAGCAGCCTCGGGGGGGTCTACACAGATACGCAGTATTTT. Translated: CASSLGGVYTDTQYF.

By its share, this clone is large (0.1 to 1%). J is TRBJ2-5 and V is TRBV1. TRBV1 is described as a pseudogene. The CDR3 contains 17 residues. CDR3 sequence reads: CTSSHETGASGEETQYF. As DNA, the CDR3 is TGCACCAGCAGCCATGAAACAGGGGCTAGCGGAGAAGAGACCCAGTACTTC.

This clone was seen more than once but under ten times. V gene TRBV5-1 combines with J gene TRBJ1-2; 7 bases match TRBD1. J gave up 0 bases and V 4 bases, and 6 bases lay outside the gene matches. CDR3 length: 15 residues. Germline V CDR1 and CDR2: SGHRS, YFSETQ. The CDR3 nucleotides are TGCGCCAGCAGCACTACGGGACAGACTAACTATGGCTACACCTTC. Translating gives CASSTTGQTNYGYTF.

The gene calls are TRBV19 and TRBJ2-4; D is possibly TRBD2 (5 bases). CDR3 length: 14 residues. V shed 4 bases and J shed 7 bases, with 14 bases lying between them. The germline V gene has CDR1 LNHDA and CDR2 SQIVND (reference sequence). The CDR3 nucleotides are TGTGCCAGTAGTACCCGAGGGTTCGGGAACATTCAGTACTTC. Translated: CASSTRGFGNIQYF. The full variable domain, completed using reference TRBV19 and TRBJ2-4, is DGGITQSPKYLFRKEGQNVTLSCEQNLNHDAMYWYRQDPGQGLRLIYYSQIVNDFQKGDIAEGYSVSREKKESFPLTVTSAQKNPTAFYLCASSTRGFGNIQYFGAGTRLSVL.

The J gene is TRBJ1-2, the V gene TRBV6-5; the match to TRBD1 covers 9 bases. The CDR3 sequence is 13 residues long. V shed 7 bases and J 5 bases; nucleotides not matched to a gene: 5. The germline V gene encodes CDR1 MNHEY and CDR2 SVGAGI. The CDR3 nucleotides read TGTGCCAGCACCTTCGGGACAGGGTATGGCTACACCTTC. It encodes CASTFGTGYGYTF.